This T cell receptor (beta chain) was obtained from a study of blood T cell repertoires in COVID-19. Background on the study: From the United States, Italy and Spain came samples of acute and convalescent COVID-19.

Sequenced by immunoSEQ multiplex PCR; TCRdb stores in-frame clones only, minus some. The table records 50,000 to 75,000 clones, roughly 91% of them present only once. This sequence originates from a human donor in a cohort sampled during active COVID-19. Sequenced: peripheral blood.

CDR3 nucleotide sequence: TGTGCCAGCAGCTTAGGACTAGCGGGGGGATACGAGCAGTACTTC. It yields the protein CASSLGLAGGYEQYF. The chain uses TRBV7-2 and TRBJ2-7; 13 bases map to TRBD2. CDR1 SGHTA and CDR2 FQGNSA come from the germline V gene. The CDR3 contains 15 residues. Trimming cost V 1 base and J 4 bases; bases outside gene matches: 1.